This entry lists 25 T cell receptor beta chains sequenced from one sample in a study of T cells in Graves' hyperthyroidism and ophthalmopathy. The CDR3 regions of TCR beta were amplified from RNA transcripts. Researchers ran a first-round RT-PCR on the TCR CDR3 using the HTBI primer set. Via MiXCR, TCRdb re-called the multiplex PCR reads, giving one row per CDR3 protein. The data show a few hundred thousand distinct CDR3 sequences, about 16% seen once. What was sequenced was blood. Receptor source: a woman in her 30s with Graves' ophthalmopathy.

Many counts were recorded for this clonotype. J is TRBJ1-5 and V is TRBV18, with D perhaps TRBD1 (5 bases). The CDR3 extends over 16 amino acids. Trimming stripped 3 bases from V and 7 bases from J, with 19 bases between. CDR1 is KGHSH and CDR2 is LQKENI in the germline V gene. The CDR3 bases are TGTGCCAGCTCACCGGTTAGACAGACTGGAGCCCAGCCCCAGCATTTT. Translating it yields CASSPVRQTGAQPQHF.

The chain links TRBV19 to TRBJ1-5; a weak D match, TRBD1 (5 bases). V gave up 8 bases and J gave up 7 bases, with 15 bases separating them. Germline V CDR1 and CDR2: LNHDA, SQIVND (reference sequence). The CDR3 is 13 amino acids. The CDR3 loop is CASEGTRGQPQHF. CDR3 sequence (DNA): TGTGCCAGTGAGGGAACCCGGGGGCAGCCCCAGCATTTT. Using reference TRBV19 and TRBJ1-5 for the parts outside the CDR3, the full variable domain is DGGITQSPKYLFRKEGQNVTLSCEQNLNHDAMYWYRQDPGQGLRLIYYSQIVNDFQKGDIAEGYSVSREKKESFPLTVTSAQKNPTAFYLCASEGTRGQPQHFGDGTRLSIL.

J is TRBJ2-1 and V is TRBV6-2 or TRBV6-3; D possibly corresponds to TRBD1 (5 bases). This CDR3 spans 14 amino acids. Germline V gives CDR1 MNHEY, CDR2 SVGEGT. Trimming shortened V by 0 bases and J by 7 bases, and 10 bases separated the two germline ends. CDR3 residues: CASSYSAGRNEQFF. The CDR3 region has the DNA TGTGCCAGCAGTTACTCGGCAGGGCGGAATGAGCAGTTCTTC.

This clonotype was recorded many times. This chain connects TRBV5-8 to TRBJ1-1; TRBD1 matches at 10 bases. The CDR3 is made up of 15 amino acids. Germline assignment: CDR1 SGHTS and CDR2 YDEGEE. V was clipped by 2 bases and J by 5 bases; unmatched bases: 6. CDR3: CASSFTGTGATEAFF. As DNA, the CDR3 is TGTGCCAGCAGCTTTACCGGGACAGGGGCTACTGAAGCTTTCTTT.

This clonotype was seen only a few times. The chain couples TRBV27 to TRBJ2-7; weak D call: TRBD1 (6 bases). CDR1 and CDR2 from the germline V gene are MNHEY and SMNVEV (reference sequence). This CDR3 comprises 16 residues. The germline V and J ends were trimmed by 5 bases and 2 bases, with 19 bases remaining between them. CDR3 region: CASSPSSGEWAYEQYF. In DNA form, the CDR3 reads TGTGCCAGCAGTCCATCCTCAGGGGAATGGGCCTACGAGCAGTACTTC.

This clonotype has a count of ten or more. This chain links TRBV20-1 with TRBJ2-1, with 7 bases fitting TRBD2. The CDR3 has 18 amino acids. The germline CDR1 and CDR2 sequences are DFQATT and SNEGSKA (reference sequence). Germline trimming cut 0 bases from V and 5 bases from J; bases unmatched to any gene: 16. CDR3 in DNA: TGCAGTGCTAGAGATCGATCGCCCGGGAGGAGTACCAACAATGAGCAGTTCTTC. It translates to CSARDRSPGRSTNNEQFF.

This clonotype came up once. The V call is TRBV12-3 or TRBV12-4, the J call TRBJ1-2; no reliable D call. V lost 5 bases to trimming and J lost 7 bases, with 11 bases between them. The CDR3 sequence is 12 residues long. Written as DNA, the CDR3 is TGTGCCAGCAGTCTAGTAGAGTTTGGCTACACCTTC. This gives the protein CASSLVEFGYTF.

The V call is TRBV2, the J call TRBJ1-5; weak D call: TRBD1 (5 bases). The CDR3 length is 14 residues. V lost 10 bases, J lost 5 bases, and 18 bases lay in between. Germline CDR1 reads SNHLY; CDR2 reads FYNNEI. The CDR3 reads CATQDLTVDQPQHF. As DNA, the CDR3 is TGTGCCACCCAAGACCTGACAGTGGATCAGCCCCAGCATTTT.

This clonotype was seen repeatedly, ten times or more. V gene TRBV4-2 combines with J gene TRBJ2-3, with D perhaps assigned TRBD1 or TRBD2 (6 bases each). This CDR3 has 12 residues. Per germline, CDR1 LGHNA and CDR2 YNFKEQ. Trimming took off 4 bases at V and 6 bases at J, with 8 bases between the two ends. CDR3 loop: CASSRGGDTQYF. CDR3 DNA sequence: TGTGCCAGCAGCCGAGGGGGGGATACGCAGTATTTT.

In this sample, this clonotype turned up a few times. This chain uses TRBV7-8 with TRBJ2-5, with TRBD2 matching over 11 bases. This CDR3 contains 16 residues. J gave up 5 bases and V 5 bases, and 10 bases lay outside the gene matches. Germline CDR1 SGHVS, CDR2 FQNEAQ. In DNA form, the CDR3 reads TGTGCCAGCAGCCAACCCCCGGGACTAGCGGATGAGACCCAGTACTTC. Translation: CASSQPPGLADETQYF.

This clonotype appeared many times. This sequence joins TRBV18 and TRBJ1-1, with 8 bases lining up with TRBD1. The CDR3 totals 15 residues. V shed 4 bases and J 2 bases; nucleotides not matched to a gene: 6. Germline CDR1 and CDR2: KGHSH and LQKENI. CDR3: CASSLESGGNTEAFF. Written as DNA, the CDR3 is TGTGCCAGCTCACTCGAATCAGGGGGCAACACTGAAGCTTTCTTT.

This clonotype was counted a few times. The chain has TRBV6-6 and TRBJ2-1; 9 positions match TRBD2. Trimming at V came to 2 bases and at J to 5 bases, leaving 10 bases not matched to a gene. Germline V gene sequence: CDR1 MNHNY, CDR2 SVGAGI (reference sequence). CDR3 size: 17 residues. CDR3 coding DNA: TGTGCCAGCAGTTACCCCCGGCTAGCGGGATTAAACAATGAGCAGTTCTTC. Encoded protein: CASSYPRLAGLNNEQFF.

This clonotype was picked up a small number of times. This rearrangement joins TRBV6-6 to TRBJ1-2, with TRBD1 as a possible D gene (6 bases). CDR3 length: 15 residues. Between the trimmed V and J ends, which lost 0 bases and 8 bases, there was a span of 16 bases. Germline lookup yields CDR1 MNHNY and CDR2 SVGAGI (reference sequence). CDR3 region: CASSYSIRGAEGYTF. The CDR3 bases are TGTGCCAGCAGTTACTCGATCAGGGGCGCGGAAGGCTACACCTTC.

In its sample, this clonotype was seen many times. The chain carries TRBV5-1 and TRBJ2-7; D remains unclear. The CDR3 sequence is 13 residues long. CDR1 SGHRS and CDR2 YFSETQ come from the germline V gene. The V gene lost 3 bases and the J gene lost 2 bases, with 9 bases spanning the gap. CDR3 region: CASSWTATYEQYF. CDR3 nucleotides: TGCGCCAGCAGCTGGACGGCTACCTACGAGCAGTACTTC.

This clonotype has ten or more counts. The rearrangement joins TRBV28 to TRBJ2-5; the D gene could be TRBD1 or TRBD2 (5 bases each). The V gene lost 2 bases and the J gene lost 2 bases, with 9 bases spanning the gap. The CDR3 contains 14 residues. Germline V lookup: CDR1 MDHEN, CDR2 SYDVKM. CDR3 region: CASSLGGHQETQYF. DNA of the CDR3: TGTGCCAGCAGTTTAGGAGGACATCAAGAGACCCAGTACTTC.

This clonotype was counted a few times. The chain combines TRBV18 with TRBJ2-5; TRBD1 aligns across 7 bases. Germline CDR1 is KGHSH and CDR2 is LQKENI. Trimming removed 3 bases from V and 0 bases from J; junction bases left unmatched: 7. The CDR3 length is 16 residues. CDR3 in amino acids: CASSPIRDSDQETQYF. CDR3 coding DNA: TGTGCCAGCTCACCTATCCGGGACAGCGACCAAGAGACCCAGTACTTC. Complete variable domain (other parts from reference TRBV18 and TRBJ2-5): NAGVMQNPRHLVRRRGQEARLRCSPMKGHSHVYWYRQLPEEGLKFMVYLQKENIIDESGMPKERFSAEFPKEGPSILRIQQVVRGDSAAYFCASSPIRDSDQETQYFGPGTRLLVL.

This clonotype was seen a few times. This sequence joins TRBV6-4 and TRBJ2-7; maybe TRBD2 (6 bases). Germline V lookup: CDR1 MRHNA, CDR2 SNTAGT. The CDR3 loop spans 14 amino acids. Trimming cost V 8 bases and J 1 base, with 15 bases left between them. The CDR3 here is CASGSGTYSYEQYF. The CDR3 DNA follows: TGTGCCAGCGGATCCGGGACTTATTCCTACGAGCAGTACTTC.

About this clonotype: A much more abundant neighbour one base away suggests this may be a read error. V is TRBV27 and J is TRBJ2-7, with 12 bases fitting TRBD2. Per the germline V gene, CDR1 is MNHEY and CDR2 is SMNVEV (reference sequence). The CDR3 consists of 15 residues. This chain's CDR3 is CASGLLGTSGSEQYF. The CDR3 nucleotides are TGTGCCAGCGGTTTATTGGGGACTAGCGGGTCCGAGCAGTACTTC.

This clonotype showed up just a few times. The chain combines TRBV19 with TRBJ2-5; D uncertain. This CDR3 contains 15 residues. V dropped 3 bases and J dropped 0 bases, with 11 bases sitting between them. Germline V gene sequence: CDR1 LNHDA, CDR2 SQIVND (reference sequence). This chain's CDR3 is CASSIGTPYQETQYF. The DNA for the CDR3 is TGTGCCAGTAGTATTGGAACACCGTACCAAGAGACCCAGTACTTC.

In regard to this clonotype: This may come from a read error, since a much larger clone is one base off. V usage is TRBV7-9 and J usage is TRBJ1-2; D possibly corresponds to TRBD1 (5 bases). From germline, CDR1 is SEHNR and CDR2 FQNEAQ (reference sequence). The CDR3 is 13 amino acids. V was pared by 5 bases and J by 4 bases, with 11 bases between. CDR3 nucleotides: TGTGCCAGCAGCGCGGGGGATGGCTATGGCTACACCTTC. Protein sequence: CASSAGDGYGYTF.

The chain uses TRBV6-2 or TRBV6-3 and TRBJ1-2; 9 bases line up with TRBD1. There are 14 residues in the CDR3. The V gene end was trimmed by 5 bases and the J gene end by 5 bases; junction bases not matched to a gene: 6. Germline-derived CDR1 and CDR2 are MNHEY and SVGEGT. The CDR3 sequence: CASSLGDRAYGYTF. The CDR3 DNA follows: TGTGCCAGCAGTCTCGGGGACAGGGCGTATGGCTACACCTTC.

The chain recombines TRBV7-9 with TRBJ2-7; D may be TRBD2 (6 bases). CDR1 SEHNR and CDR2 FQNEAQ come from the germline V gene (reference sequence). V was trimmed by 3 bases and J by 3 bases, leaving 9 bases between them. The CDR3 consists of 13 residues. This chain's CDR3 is CASSFSGNYEQYF. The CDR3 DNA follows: TGTGCCAGCAGCTTTAGCGGTAACTACGAGCAGTACTTC. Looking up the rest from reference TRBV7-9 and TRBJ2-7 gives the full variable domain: DTGVSQNPRHKITKRGQNVTFRCDPISEHNRLYWYRQTLGQGPEFLTYFQNEAQLEKSRLLSDRFSAERPKGSFSTLEIQRTEQGDSAMYLCASSFSGNYEQYFGPGTRLTVT.

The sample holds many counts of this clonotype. DNA of the CDR3: TGCAGTGCTAGACCGACTAGCGGGAGGGCCGCAGGCAAAAACATTCAGTACTTC. Translated, it gives CSARPTSGRAAGKNIQYF. This chain uses TRBV20-1 with TRBJ2-4; TRBD2 matches 14 bases. V gave up 2 bases and J gave up 3 bases; unmatched junction bases: 9. The germline V gene has CDR1 DFQATT and CDR2 SNEGSKA (reference sequence). The CDR3 has 18 residues.

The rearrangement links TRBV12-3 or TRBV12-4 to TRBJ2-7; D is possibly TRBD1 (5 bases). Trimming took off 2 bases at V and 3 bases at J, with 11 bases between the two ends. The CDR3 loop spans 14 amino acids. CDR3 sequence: CASSLRGTYYEQYF. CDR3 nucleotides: TGTGCCAGCAGTTTAAGGGGAACCTACTACGAGCAGTACTTC.

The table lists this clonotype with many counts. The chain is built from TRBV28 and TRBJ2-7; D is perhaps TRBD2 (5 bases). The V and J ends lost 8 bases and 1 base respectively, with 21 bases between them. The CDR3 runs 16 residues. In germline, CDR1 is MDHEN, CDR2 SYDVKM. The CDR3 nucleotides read TGTGCCAGCGGATTTATATCAAGAGGGTGGTCCTACGAGCAGTACTTC. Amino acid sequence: CASGFISRGWSYEQYF.